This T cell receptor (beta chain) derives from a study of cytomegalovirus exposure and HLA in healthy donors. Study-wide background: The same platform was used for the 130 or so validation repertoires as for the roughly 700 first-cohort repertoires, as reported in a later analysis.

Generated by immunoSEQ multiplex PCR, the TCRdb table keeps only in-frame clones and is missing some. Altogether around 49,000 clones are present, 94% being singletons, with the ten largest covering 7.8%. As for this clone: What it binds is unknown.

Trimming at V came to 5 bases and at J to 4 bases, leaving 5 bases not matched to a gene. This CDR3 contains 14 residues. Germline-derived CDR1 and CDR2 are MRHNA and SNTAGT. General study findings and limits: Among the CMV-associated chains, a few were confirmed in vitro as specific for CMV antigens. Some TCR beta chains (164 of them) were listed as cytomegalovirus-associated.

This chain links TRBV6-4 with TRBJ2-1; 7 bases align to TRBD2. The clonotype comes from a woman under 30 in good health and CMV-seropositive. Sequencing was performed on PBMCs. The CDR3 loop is CASSQSGDYNEQFF. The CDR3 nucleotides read TGTGCCAGCAGTCAGAGCGGGGATTACAATGAGCAGTTCTTC.